This note documents a single T cell receptor beta chain sequence. Its antigen is still unknown. This specimen belongs to a study of T cell repertoires in cytomegalovirus infection. TCRdb processed the reads anew with MiXCR; each CDR3 protein has one entry. Of about 530,000 distinct CDR3 sequences detected, approximately 25% appear once; the ten largest clones hold about 13%. Study-wide results and caveats: Clonotype analysis showed dominance of the ex vivo response by HLA-C-restricted CMV-specific TCR beta clonotypes.

This clonotype originated in a human donor in good health (CMV status not recorded). Some clones in this sample may be carry-over from other donors' samples. The sequencing sample was made of PBMCs.

The CDR3 loop is CASSFQGGIQYF. For the CDR3, the DNA is TGTGCCAGCAGCTTTCAAGGTGGCATTCAGTACTTC. The chain combines TRBV11-3 with TRBJ2-4; no clear D. This CDR3 has 12 amino acids. Trimming removed 3 bases at V and 9 bases at J, with 9 bases between. Germline V gives CDR1 SGHNT, CDR2 YENEEA.